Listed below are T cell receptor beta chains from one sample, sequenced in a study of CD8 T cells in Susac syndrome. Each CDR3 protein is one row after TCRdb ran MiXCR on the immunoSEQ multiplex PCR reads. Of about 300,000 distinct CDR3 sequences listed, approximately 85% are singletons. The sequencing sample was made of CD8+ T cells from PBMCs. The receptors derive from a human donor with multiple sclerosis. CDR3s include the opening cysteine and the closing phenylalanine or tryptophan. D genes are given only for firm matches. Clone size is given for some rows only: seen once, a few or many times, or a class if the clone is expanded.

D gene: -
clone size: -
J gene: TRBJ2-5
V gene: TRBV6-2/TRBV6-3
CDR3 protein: CASSRILVRGQETQYF
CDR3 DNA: TGTGCCAGCAGTCGAATACTAGTGCGGGGCCAAGAGACCCAGTACTTC

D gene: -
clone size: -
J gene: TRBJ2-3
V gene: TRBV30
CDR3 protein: CAWSLGDTQYF
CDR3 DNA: TGTGCCTGGAGTCTCGGAGATACGCAGTATTTT

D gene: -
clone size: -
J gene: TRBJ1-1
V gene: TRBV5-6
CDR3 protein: CASSGVEDPWEAFF
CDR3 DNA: TGTGCCAGCAGCGGCGTCGAGGATCCTTGGGAAGCTTTCTTT

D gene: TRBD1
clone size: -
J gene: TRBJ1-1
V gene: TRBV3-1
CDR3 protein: CASSQFDRAMAFF
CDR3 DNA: TGTGCCAGCAGCCAATTCGACAGGGCCATGGCTTTCTTT

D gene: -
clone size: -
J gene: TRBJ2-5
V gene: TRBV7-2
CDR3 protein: CASSFTTNQGETQYF
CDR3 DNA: TGTGCCAGCAGCTTCACAACCAACCAGGGAGAGACCCAGTACTTC

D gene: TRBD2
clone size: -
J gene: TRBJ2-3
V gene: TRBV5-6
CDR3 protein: CASSLSPLAGGIYTDTQYF
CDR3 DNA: TGTGCCAGCAGCTTGAGTCCCCTAGCGGGAGGTATCTACACAGATACGCAGTATTTT

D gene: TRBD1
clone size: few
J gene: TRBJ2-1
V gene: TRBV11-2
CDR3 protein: CASSPQDRVGYNEQFF
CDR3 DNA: TGTGCCAGCAGCCCCCAGGACAGGGTAGGCTACAATGAGCAGTTCTTC

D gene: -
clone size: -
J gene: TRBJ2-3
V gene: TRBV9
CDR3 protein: CASSVGSQGLADTQYF
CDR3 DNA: TGTGCCAGCAGCGTAGGGTCTCAGGGACTGGCAGATACGCAGTATTTT

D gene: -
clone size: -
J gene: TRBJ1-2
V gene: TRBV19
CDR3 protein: CASSIPGGTVYGYTF
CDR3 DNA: TGTGCCAGTAGTATTCCGGGGGGGACTGTCTATGGCTACACCTTC

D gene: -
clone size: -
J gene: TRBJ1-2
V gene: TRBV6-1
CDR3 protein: CASRNRERTYGYTF
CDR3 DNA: TGTGCCAGCAGGAACCGGGAAAGAACTTATGGCTACACCTTC

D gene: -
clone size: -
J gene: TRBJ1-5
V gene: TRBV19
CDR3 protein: CASSVPPTVNQSPQHF
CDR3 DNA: TGTGCCAGTAGTGTTCCGCCGACAGTTAATCAGTCGCCCCAGCATTTT

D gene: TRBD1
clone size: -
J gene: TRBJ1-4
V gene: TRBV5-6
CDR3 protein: CASSLLRGLGEKLFF
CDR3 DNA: TGTGCCAGCAGCTTGTTGAGGGGGCTAGGGGAAAAACTGTTTTTT

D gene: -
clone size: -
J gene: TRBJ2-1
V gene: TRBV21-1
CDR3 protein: CASSNRDRLSYNEQFF
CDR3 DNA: TGTGCCAGCAGCAACCGGGACAGGCTCTCCTACAATGAGCAGTTCTTC

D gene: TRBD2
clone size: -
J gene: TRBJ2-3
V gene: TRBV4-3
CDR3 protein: CASSRETSGKEADTQYF
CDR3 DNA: TGCGCCAGCAGCCGGGAGACTAGCGGGAAAGAGGCAGATACGCAGTATTTT

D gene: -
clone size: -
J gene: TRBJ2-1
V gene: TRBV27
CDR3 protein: CASSFVPGPSYNEQFF
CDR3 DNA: TGTGCCAGCAGTTTTGTACCAGGACCATCCTACAATGAGCAGTTCTTC

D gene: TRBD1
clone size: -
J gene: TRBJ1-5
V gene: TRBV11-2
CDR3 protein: CASRPFGQGRNQPQHF
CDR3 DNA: TGTGCCAGCAGGCCCTTTGGACAGGGCCGCAATCAGCCCCAGCATTTT

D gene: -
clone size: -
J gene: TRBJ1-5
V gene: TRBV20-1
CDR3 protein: CSADDRIRYSNQPQHF
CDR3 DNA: TGCAGTGCAGACGACAGAATAAGATATAGCAATCAGCCCCAGCATTTT

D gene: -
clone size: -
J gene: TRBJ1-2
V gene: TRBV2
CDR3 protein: CASSYPRGEGPYGYTF
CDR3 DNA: TGTGCCAGCAGCTACCCTAGGGGGGAGGGGCCATATGGCTACACCTTC

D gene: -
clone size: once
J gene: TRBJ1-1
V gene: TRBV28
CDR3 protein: CASSAGPRGTEAFF
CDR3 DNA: TGTGCCAGCAGTGCGGGACCGAGAGGGACTGAAGCTTTCTTT

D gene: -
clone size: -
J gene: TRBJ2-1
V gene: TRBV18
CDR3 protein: CASSPRNGRVWNEQFF
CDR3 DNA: TGTGCCAGCTCACCACGGAACGGGAGAGTGTGGAATGAGCAGTTCTTC

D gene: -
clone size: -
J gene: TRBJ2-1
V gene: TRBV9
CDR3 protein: CASSSGLEQFF
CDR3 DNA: TGTGCCAGCAGCTCCGGACTAGAGCAGTTCTTC

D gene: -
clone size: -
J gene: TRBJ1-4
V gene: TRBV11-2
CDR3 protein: CASSTVPRGEKLFF
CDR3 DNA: TGTGCCAGCAGCACAGTTCCGAGGGGCGAAAAACTGTTTTTT

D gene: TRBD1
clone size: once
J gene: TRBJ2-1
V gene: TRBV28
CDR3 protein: CASSLVVDRGPRADNEQFF
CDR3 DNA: TGTGCCAGCAGTTTGGTAGTCGACAGGGGGCCACGGGCGGACAATGAGCAGTTCTTC

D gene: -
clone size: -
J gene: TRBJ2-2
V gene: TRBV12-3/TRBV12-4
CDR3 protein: CASSLPGAGIKVAGELFF
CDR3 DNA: TGTGCCAGCAGCCTGCCGGGAGCCGGGATTAAAGTCGCCGGGGAGCTGTTTTTT

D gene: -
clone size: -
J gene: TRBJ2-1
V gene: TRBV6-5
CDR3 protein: CASSYSEAGPEQFF
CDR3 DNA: TGTGCCAGCAGTTACTCAGAGGCCGGACCTGAGCAGTTCTTC

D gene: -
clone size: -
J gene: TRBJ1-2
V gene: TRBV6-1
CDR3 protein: CASSEGLGQIGYGYTF
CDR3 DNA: TGTGCCAGCAGTGAGGGGTTGGGGCAAATCGGGTATGGCTACACCTTC

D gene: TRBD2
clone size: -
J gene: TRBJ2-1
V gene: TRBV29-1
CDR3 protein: CSALGVVAGYNEQFF
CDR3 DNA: TGCAGCGCCCTAGGCGTGGTAGCGGGATACAATGAGCAGTTCTTC

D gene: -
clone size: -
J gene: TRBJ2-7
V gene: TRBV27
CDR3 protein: CASSPSRILYEQYF
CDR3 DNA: TGTGCCAGCAGTCCCTCAAGAATACTATACGAGCAGTACTTC

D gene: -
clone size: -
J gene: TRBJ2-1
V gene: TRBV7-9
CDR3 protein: CASSPQAGASVAQEQFF
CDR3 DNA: TGTGCCAGCAGCCCCCAAGCCGGGGCTAGCGTCGCGCAGGAGCAGTTCTTC

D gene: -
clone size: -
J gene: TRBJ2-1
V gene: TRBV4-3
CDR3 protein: CASSQGRRRGTNEQFF
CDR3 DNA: TGCGCCAGCAGCCAAGGTAGGAGACGGGGGACCAATGAGCAGTTCTTC

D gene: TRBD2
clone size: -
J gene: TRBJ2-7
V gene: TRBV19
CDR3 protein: CASSSGLAVPYEQYF
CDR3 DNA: TGTGCCAGTAGCTCAGGACTAGCGGTTCCCTACGAGCAGTACTTC

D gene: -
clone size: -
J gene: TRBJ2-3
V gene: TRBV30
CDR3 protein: CAWSVRRGITHTQYF
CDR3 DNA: TGTGCCTGGAGTGTACGGCGCGGGATAACCCATACGCAGTATTTT

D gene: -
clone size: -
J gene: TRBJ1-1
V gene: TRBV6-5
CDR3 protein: CASSYGGRSTEAFF
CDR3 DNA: TGTGCCAGCAGTTACGGGGGCAGGTCCACTGAAGCTTTCTTT

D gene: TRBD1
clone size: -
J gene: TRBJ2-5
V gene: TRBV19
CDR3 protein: CASSTDREETQYF
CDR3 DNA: TGTGCCAGTAGTACGGACAGGGAAGAGACCCAGTACTTC

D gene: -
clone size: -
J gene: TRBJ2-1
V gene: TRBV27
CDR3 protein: CASSLMLVQGFDNEQFF
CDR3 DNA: TGTGCCAGCAGTTTAATGCTGGTACAGGGTTTTGACAATGAGCAGTTCTTC

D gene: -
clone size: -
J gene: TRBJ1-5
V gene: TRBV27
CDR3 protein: CASSFGAAQPQHF
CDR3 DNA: TGTGCCAGCAGTTTCGGGGCAGCACAGCCCCAGCATTTT

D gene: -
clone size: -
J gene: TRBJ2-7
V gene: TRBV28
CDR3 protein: CASTPHRSYEQYF
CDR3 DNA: TGTGCCAGCACCCCGCACAGATCCTACGAGCAGTACTTC

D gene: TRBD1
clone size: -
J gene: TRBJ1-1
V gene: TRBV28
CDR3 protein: CASSLHWANRQGMNTEAFF
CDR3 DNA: TGTGCCAGCAGTTTACACTGGGCTAACCGACAGGGGATGAACACTGAAGCTTTCTTT

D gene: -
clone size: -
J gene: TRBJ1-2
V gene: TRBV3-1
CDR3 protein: CASSLGFNYGYTF
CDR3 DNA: TGTGCCAGCAGCTTAGGGTTTAACTATGGCTACACCTTC

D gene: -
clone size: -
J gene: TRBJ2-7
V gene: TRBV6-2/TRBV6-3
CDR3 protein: CASSHRKTYEQYF
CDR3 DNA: TGTGCCAGCAGTCACAGGAAAACCTACGAGCAGTACTTC

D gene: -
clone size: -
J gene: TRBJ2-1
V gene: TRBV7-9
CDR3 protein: CASSFTPGAGFSYNEQFF
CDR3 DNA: TGTGCCAGCAGCTTTACCCCGGGGGCCGGGTTCTCCTACAATGAGCAGTTCTTC

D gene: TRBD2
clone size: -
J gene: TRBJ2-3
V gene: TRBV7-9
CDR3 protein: CASSVPSGRTYTDTQYF
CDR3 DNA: TGTGCCAGCAGCGTACCTAGCGGGAGGACTTACACAGATACGCAGTATTTT

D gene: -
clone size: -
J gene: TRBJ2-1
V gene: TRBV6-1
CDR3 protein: CASSEVNEQFF
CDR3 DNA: TGTGCCAGCAGTGAAGTAAATGAGCAGTTCTTC